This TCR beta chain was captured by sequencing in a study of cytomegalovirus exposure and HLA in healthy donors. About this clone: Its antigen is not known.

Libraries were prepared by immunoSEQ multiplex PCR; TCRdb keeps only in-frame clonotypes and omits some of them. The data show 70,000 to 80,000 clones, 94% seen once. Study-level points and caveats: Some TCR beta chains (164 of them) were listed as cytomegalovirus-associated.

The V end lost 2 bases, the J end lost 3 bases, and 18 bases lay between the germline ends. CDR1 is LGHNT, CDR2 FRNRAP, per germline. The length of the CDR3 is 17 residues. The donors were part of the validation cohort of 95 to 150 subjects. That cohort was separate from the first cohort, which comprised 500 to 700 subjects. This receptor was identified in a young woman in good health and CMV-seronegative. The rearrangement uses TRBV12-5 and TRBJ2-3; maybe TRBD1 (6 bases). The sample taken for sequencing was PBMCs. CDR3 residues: CASGLTSGVISTDTQYF. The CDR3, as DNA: TGTGCTAGTGGTTTGACTTCAGGGGTTATTAGTACAGATACGCAGTATTTT.